This entry is about one T cell receptor beta chain. Its antigen is as yet unknown. Extracted RNA was reverse transcribed into cDNA, the sequencing template. The method was immunoSEQ multiplex PCR; TCRdb's version includes in-frame clones alone and lacks a portion of them. The sample records approximately 200,000 clones, 55% to 75% being singletons. This sample stems from a study of CD8+ T cells in alopecia areata. About the study: Treatment with tofacitinib (6 to 18 months) was followed by 6 months off drug. Percent of scalp involved defined treated patients' severity scores.

Described treatment: oral pan-JAK inhibitor, 5-10 mg twice daily. General observations from the study: The study found TCR sharing across patients less clear than in mice, possibly for HLA reasons.

Source: CD4+ T cells sorted from blood, taken at week 24, from a patient treated with tofacitinib. The sequence derives from a human donor with alopecia areata.

CDR3 nucleotide sequence: TGTGCCAGCAGCTTGGCCCTTGACTATGGCTACACCTTC. This translates into CASSLALDYGYTF. This chain connects TRBV5-4 to TRBJ1-2, with D uncertain. Germline CDR1 is SGHNT and CDR2 is YYREEE (reference sequence). V was shortened by 0 bases and J by 3 bases, with 6 bases between the two germline ends. This CDR3 is built from 13 residues.